The source of this T cell receptor (beta chain) is a study of OX40 agonist ivuxolimab in advanced cancers. About the research overall: Dosing consisted of intravenous ivuxolimab at 0.01 to 10 mg/kg every 2 weeks. The dose-escalation cohort was about 80% male, with a mean age of around 54 years, ranging roughly 20 to 90. Study-level points and caveats: Fewer expanded clones were found on average in CD4+ than in CD8+ T cells. Blood T cells, both CD4+ and CD8+, expanded clonally by week 6 at 0.1 to 3.0 mg/kg.

The CDR3 is 15 residues long. After removal of 4 bases from V and 5 bases from J, the junction contained 7 bases not matched to a gene. Germline V gene data show CDR1 as SGHVS and CDR2 as FQNEAQ. Notes on this clone: The antigen remains unidentified.

Libraries were prepared by immunoSEQ multiplex PCR; TCRdb keeps only in-frame clonotypes and omits some of them. The sample has 45,000 to 50,000 clones; roughly nine tenths are singletons. The chain carries TRBV7-8 and TRBJ2-5, with TRBD2 matching over 10 bases. The input for sequencing was CD4+ or CD8+ T cells sorted from blood, taken in a trial of the OX40 agonist ivuxolimab. This sequence was found in an adult with an advanced solid tumor such as melanoma, head and neck, liver or kidney cancer. CDR3 nucleotides: TGTGCCAGCAGCTCGGAGCGGGGGGGCCGGGAGACCCAGTACTTC. Translation gives CASSSERGGRETQYF.